Given below is one T cell receptor beta chain in context. Antigen specificity is unknown. The CDR3 totals 15 residues. Germline V lookup: CDR1 SGHRS, CDR2 YFSETQ. V lost 1 base and J lost 3, with 11 bases in between. The protocol was immunoSEQ multiplex PCR, while the TCRdb copy is restricted to in-frame clones and leaves out a portion. The sample consists of 20,000 to 30,000 clones, 90% of them appearing once. The data are from a study of monozygotic twins with cystic fibrosis. Background on the study: With roughly 16 PCR cycles, barcoded libraries came from around 2.9 micrograms of fragmented DNA.

Notes on the study in general: Median Simpson clonality of approximately 0.0088 suggested naive T cells predominated.

The sequence came from a girl under 10 years old with cystic fibrosis. V gene TRBV5-1 combines with J gene TRBJ2-1; D possibly corresponds to TRBD1 (5 bases). The sequenced sample was blood. CDR3 nucleotides: TGCGCCAGCAGCTTGTCTCTGCAGGGCTACAATGAGCAGTTCTTC. Translation gives CASSLSLQGYNEQFF.